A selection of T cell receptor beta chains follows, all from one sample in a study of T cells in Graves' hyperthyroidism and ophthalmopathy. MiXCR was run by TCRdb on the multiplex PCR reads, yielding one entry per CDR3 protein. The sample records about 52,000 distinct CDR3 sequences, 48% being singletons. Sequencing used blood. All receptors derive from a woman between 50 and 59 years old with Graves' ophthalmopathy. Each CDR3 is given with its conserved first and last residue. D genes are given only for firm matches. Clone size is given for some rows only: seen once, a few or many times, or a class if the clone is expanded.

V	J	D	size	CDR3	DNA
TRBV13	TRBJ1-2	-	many	CASSINREGYTF	TGTGCCAGCAGCATTAACAGGGAGGGCTACACCTTC
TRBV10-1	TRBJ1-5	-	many	CASSEKRTQPQHF	TGCGCCAGCAGTGAGAAAAGGACTCAGCCCCAGCATTTT
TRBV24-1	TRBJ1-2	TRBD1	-	CATRGQGTNYGYTF	TGTGCCACCAGGGGACAGGGGACTAACTATGGCTACACCTTC
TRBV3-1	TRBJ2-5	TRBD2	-	CASSQSRPWRGARKTQYF	TGTGCCAGCAGCCAAAGCAGGCCATGGCGGGGGGCGAGGAAGACCCAGTACTTC
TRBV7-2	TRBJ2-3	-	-	CASSSDGTGSTDTQYF	TGTGCCAGCAGCTCCGACGGGACGGGGAGCACAGATACGCAGTATTTT
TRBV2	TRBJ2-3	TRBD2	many	CASRPGLADHSADTQYF	TGTGCCAGCAGACCCGGACTAGCGGACCATAGCGCAGATACGCAGTATTTT
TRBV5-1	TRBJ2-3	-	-	CASSSFAGPTDTQYF	TGCGCCAGCAGCTCCTTTGCGGGGCCCACAGATACGCAGTATTTT
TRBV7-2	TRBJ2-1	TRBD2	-	CASSLGAGGYNEQFF	TGTGCCAGCAGCTTAGGAGCGGGAGGCTACAATGAGCAGTTCTTC
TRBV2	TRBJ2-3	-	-	CASSLKGGDTQYF	TGTGCCAGCAGTTTGAAAGGGGGAGATACGCAGTATTTT
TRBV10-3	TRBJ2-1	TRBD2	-	CASSAGTSGGYEQFF	TGTGCCAGCAGCGCCGGGACTAGCGGGGGATATGAGCAGTTCTTC
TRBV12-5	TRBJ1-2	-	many	CASGLSSQYGYTF	TGTGCTAGTGGTTTGTCCTCCCAATACGGCTACACCTTC
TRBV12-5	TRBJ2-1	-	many	CASGPTSWDEQFF	TGTGCTAGTGGACCGACTAGTTGGGATGAGCAGTTCTTC
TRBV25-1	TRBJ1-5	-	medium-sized	CASSELRSNQPQHF	TGTGCCAGCAGTGAATTACGGAGCAATCAGCCCCAGCATTTT
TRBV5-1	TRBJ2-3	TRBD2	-	CASSFWGGERDTQYF	TGCGCCAGCAGCTTTTGGGGAGGGGAGAGAGATACGCAGTATTTT
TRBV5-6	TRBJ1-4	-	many	CASSSRANEKLFF	TGTGCCAGCAGCTCAAGGGCTAATGAAAAACTGTTTTTT
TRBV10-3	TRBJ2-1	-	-	CAIKSDDNEQFF	TGTGCCATCAAGAGTGATGACAATGAGCAGTTCTTC
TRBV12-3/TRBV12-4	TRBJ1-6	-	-	CASRAEGSYNSLLHF	TGTGCCAGCAGGGCTGAGGGCTCCTATAATTCACTCCTTCACTTT
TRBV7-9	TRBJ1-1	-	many	CASSPGTTEAFF	TGTGCCAGCAGCCCCGGGACAACTGAAGCTTTCTTT
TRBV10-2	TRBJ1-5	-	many	CASRPEGSNQPQHF	TGCGCCAGCAGACCGGAAGGGAGCAATCAGCCCCAGCATTTT
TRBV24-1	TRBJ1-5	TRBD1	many	CATSDSGGPYSNQPQHF	TGTGCCACCAGTGATTCAGGGGGGCCGTATAGCAATCAGCCCCAGCATTTT
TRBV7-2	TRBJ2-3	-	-	CASSLNAGRDTQYF	TGTGCCAGCAGCTTAAATGCGGGGAGAGATACGCAGTATTTT
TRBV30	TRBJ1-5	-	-	CAWSAGSNQPQHF	TGTGCCTGGTCTGCGGGCAGTAATCAGCCCCAGCATTTT
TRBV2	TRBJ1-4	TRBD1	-	CASDSGTGNEKLFF	TGTGCCAGCGACTCCGGGACAGGGAATGAAAAACTGTTTTTT
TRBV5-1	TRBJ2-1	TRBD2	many	CASSLTGGTYNEQFF	TGCGCCAGCAGCTTGACGGGAGGCACCTACAATGAGCAGTTCTTC
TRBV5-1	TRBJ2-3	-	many	CASSQADSRTDTQYF	TGCGCCAGCAGCCAAGCGGACAGCCGCACAGATACGCAGTATTTT
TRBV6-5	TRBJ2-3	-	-	CASKSFGADTQYF	TGTGCCAGCAAGAGTTTTGGAGCAGATACGCAGTATTTT
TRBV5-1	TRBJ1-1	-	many	CASSFTGTPNTEAFF	TGCGCCAGCAGCTTCACCGGGACACCGAACACTGAAGCTTTCTTT
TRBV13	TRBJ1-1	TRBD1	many	CASSLETGNAEAFF	TGTGCCAGCAGCCTAGAGACAGGGAACGCTGAAGCTTTCTTT
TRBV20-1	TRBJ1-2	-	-	CSASPIAYGYTF	TGCAGTGCTAGCCCGATAGCCTATGGCTACACCTTC
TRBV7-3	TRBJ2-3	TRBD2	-	CASRSSGSTDTQYF	TGTGCCAGCAGGTCTAGCGGGAGCACAGATACGCAGTATTTT
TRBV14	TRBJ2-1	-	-	CASSRSSGYSEQFF	TGTGCCAGCAGCCGAAGCTCGGGGTATTCTGAGCAGTTCTTC
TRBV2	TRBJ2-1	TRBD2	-	CASPGLAGGSEQFF	TGTGCTAGCCCGGGACTAGCGGGAGGATCTGAGCAGTTCTTC
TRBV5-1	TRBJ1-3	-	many	CASSFRTASGFSGNTIYF	TGCGCCAGCAGCTTCAGGACAGCTTCTGGGTTCTCTGGAAACACCATATATTTT
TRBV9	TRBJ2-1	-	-	CASSVALGAYNEQFF	TGTGCCAGCAGCGTAGCTTTGGGGGCCTACAATGAGCAGTTCTTC
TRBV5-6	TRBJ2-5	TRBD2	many	CASSLRGLAGWSQYF	TGTGCCAGCAGCTTGCGCGGACTAGCGGGGTGGTCCCAGTACTTC
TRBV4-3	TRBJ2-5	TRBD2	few	CASSQVRLAGGAGGETQYF	TGCGCCAGCAGCCAAGTTCGACTAGCGGGGGGAGCCGGGGGAGAGACCCAGTACTTC
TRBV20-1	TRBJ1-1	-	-	CSARGGTGNTEAFF	TGCAGTGCTAGAGGGGGGACGGGGAACACTGAAGCTTTCTTT
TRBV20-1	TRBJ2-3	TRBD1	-	CSASLGTGGTDTQYF	TGCAGTGCTAGTTTGGGGACAGGGGGCACAGATACGCAGTATTTT
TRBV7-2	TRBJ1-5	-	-	CASSLVSQETQHF	TGTGCCAGCAGCTTAGTTAGCCAAGAGACCCAGCATTTT
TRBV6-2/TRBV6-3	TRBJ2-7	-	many	CASSYLHYEQYF	TGTGCCAGCAGTTACCTACACTACGAGCAGTACTTC
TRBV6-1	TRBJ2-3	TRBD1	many	CAVGPQGASGDTQYF	TGTGCCGTAGGACCCCAGGGGGCGTCAGGAGATACGCAGTATTTT
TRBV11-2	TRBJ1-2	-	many	CASSLGAGYGYTF	TGTGCCAGCAGCTTAGGGGCCGGCTATGGCTACACCTTC
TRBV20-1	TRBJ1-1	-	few	CSARDPGATEAFF	TGCAGTGCTAGAGATCCAGGGGCCACTGAAGCTTTCTTT
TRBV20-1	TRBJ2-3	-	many	CSARDSLDSLSPLTDTQYF	TGCAGTGCTAGAGATTCCCTCGACAGTTTAAGCCCCCTCACAGATACGCAGTATTTT
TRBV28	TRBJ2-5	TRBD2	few	CASSFSLAGVAETQYF	TGTGCCAGCAGTTTCTCCTTAGCGGGAGTCGCCGAGACCCAGTACTTC
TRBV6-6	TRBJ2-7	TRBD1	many	CASSPDRANEQYF	TGTGCCAGCAGCCCGGACAGGGCTAACGAGCAGTACTTC
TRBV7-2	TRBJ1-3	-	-	CASSPDSTIYF	TGTGCCAGCAGTCCGGATAGCACCATATATTTT
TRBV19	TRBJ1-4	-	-	CASSIPNHREKLLF	TGTGCCAGTAGTATCCCCAATCACCGGGAGAAACTGCTTTTT
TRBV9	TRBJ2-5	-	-	CASRTSLRQETQYF	TGTGCCAGCAGGACCTCCCTGCGGCAGGAGACCCAGTACTTC
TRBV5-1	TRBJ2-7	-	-	CASSLNGVYEQYF	TGCGCCAGCAGCTTGAACGGGGTCTACGAGCAATACTTC
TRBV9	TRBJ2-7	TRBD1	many	CASSATGTGLSEQYF	TGTGCCAGCAGCGCCACCGGGACAGGCTTATCCGAGCAGTACTTC
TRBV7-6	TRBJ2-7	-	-	CASSLLGLTTGEQYF	TGTGCCAGCAGCTTACTCGGACTTACCACCGGGGAGCAGTACTTC
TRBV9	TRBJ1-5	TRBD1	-	CASSFTGEAEHF	TGTGCCAGCAGCTTCACAGGGGAGGCCGAGCATTTT
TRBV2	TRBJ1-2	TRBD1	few	CASSPRTGTRGVHGYTF	TGTGCCAGCTCACCGCGGACAGGGACTAGGGGAGTACATGGCTACACCTTC